This TCR beta chain emerged from a study of blood T cell repertoires in COVID-19 (dated by TCRdb to about 2020). In terms of the full investigation: Samples covering the acute and convalescent phases of COVID-19 were provided by collaborators in the United States, Italy and Spain. The material from the prospective study consisted of cDNA or gDNA derived from T cells, B-cell-depleted T cells, or PBMCs. The dataset comprised deeply sampled blood TCRbeta repertoires from subjects exposed to, actively infected with, or recovered from COVID-19. A freely available public database, intended as a resource for researchers studying the immune response to SARS-CoV-2, is where the repertoires were released. The samples were drawn from the first 160 participants of the ongoing ImmuneRACE study and from 1,200 or so subjects provided by 6 global collaborators. The sample metadata nearly always contained a de-identified subject ID, COVID-19 status, age in years and sex. Where available, HLA class I and class II types were taken from metadata supplied by the sample provider and were not determined by assay-based typing. Results the study describes overall, beyond this receptor: Clinical and demographic metadata were provided uncurated, with the amount varying by source and participant.

There are 14 amino acids in the CDR3, from cysteine to phenylalanine inclusive. Just the 42-base CDR3 DNA is kept, in frame starting at base 1. Compared with germline, V lacks 3 bases and J lacks 5 bases; bases without a gene match: 5. CDR1 and CDR2, looked up from the germline V gene (reference sequence), are GTSNPN and SVGIG. In the prospective study, participants were about 18 to 90 years old, resided in 25 or so geographic areas of the United States, and were enrolled through a virtual design. In the prospective study, cohorts were assigned on the basis of participant-reported clinical history obtained from a screening survey and a study questionnaire. ImmuneRACE Cohort 3 recovered participants were defined by two consecutive negative NP/OP PCR tests, healthcare professional clearance, or symptom resolution. In the prospective study, whole blood, serum and a nasopharyngeal or oropharyngeal swab were collected from each participant by mobile phlebotomists. Prospective study participants could optionally give additional blood draws and questionnaires over an approximately 2-month period. Before DNA extraction, prospective study blood samples were shipped either frozen or at room temperature.

Notes on this clone: The target of this receptor is not known. No much larger clone is present one base from it, and per-base qualities are unavailable.

The immunoSEQ Assay, a bias-controlled multiplex PCR, was used to amplify TCRbeta CDR3 regions from genomic DNA. Per the authors' processing: The number of nucleated cells in each sample was estimated by amplification of reference gene primers within the assay. To quantify the absolute abundance of each unique TCRbeta CDR3 rearrangement, sequence reads were collapsed and filtered. Productive Simpson clonality was computed per sample as the square root of Simpson's diversity index over productive rearrangements. Here the immuneACCESS table is served through TCRdb, limited to in-frame sequences with V and J called. Missing clones are a known gap in these copies; in checked studies unresolved V genes cover under half, and the rest lacks a known reason. That table supplies the V and J calls and clone size; D and trimming were determined from the DNA. Within this sample are about 390,000 clones, with 85% to 90% of them counted one time only. The ten largest clones take up roughly 9.4% of the sample.

The sample consisted of PBMCs or T cells enriched from blood (not recorded which). The sequence derives from a woman in her forties or fifties who had recovered from COVID-19. Rearrangement joined TRBV30 to TRBJ1-5, with 9 central nucleotides matching TRBD1. The CDR3 here reads CAWSGTGIDQPQHF. The DNA sequence reads TGTGCCTGGAGCGGGACAGGGATTGATCAGCCCCAGCATTTT.